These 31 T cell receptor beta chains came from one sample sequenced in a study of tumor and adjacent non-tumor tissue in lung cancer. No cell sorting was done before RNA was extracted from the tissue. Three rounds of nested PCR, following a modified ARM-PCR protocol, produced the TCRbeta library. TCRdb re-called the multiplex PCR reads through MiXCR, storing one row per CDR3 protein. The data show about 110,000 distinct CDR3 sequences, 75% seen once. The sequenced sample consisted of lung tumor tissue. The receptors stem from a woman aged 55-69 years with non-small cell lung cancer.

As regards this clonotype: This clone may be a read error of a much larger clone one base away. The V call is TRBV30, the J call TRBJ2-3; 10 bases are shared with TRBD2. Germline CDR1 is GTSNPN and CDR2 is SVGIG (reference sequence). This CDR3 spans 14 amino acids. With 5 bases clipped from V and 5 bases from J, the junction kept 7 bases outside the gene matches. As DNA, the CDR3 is TGTGCCTGGGGACTACTAGCGGGAAAAGATACGCAGTATTTT. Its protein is CAWGLLAGKDTQYF.

DNA of the CDR3: TGCAGCGTTGAATGGGCGGGAAAGGTAAATGAGCAGTTCTTC. Its translation: CSVEWAGKVNEQFF. The J gene is TRBJ2-1, the V gene TRBV29-1; possibly TRBD2 for D (6 bases). The CDR3 runs to 14 residues. The germline gives CDR1 SQVTM, CDR2 ANQGSEA. V shed 2 bases and J shed 7 bases, with 15 bases lying between them.

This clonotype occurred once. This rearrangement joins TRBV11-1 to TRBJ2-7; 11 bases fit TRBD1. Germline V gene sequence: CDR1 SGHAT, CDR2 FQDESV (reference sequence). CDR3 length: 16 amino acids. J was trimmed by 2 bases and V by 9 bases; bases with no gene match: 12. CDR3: CARRLAGQGGPYEQYF. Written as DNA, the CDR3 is TGTGCCAGAAGGTTGGCGGGACAGGGGGGACCCTACGAGCAGTACTTC.

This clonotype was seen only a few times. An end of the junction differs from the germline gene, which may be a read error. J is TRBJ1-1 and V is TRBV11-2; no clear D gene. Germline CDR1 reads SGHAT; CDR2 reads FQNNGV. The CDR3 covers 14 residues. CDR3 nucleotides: TGTGCCAGCAGCACCGGAGTGGGATTACCTGAAGCTTTCTTC. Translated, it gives CASSTGVGLPEAFF.

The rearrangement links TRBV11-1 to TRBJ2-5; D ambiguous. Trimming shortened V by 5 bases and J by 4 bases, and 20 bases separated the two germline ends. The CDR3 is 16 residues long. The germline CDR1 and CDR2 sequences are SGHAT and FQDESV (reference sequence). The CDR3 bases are TGTGCCAGCAGCCGACGACAAGTCGAGAGGTTAGAGACCCAGTACTTC. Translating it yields CASSRRQVERLETQYF.

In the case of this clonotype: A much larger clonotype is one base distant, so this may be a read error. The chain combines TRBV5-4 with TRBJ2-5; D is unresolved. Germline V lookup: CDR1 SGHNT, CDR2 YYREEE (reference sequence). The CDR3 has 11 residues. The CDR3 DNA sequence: TGTGTCAGCAGCTTGGGCGAGACCCAGTACTTC. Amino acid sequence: CVSSLGETQYF.

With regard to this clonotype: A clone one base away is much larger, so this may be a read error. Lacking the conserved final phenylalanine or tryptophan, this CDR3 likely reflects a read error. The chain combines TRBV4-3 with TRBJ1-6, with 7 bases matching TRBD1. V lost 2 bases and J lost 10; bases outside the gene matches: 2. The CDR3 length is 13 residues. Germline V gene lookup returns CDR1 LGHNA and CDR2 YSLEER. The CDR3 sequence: CASSQTGESPLHY. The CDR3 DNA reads TGCGCCAGCAGCCAAACAGGGGAATCACCCCTCCACTAT.

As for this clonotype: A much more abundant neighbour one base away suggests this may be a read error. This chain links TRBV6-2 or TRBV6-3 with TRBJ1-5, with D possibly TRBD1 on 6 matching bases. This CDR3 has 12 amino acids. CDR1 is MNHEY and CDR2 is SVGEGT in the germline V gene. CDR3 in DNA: TGTACCAGCAGCCAGGGGTATCAGCCCCAGCATTTT. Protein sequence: CTSSQGYQPQHF.

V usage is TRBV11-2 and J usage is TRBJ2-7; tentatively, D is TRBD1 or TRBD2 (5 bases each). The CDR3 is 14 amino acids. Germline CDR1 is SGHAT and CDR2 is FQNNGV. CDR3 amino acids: CASSWDHGGYEQYV. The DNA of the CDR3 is TGTGCCAGCAGTTGGGACCACGGAGGATACGAACAGTACGTC.

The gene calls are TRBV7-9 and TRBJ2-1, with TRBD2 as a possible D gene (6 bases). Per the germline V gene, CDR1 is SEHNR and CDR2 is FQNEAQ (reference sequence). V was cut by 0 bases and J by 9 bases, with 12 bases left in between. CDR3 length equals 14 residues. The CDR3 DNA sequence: TGTGCCAGCAGCTTAGCGCTCGGAGCGGGTGAGCAGTTCTTC. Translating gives CASSLALGAGEQFF.

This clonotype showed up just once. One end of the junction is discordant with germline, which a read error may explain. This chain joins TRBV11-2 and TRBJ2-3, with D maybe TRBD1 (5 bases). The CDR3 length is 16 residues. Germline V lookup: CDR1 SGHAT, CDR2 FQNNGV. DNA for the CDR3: TGTGCCAGCAGCTTACGATCACAGGTTAACACAGGTACGCAGTATTTT. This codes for CASSLRSQVNTGTQYF.

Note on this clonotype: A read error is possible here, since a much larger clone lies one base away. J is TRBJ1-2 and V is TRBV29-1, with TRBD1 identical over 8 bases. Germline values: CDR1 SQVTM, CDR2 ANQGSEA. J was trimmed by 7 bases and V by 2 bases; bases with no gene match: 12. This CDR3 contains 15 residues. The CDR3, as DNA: TGCAGCGTTGAATTAGTTACAGGGGGAGGCGGTGGCTACACCTTC. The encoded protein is CSVELVTGGGGGYTF.

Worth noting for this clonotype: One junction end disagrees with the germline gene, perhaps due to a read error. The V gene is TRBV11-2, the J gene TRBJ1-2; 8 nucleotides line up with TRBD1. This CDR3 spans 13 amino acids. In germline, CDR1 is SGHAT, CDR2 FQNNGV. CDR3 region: CASSSDRDYGCTF. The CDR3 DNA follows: TGTGCCAGCAGCTCGGACAGGGATTATGGCTGCACATTC.

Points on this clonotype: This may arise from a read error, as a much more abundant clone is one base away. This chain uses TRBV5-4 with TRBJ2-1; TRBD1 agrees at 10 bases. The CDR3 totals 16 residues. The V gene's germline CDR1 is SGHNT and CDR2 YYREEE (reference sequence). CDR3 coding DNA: TGTACCAGCAGCCAGACCGGGACAGGGGATTGGAATGAGCAGTTCTTC. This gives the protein CTSSQTGTGDWNEQFF.

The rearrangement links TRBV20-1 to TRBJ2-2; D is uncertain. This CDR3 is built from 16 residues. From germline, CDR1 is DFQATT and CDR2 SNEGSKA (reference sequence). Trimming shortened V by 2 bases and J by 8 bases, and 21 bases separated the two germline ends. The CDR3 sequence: CSARIWESGLQGELFF. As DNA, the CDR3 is TGCAGTGCTAGAATCTGGGAATCTGGCCTGCAAGGGGAGCTGTTTTTT.

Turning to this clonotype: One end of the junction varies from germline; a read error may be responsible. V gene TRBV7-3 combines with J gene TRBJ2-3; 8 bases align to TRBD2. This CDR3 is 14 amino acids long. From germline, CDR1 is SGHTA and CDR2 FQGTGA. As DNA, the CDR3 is TGTGCCAGCAGCGGGGCGGGGGGCGCAGATACGCATTATTTT. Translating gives CASSGAGGADTHYF.

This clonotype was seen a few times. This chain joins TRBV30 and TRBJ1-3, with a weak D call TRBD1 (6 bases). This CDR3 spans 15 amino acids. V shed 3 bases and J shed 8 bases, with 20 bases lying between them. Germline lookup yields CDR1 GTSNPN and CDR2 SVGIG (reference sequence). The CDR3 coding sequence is TGTGCCTGGAGAGGGGGGGGGCGGCGATGGGACACCATATATTTT. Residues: CAWRGGGRRWDTIYF. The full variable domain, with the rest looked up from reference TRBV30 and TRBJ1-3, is SQTIHQWPATLVQPVGSPLSLECTVEGTSNPNLYWYRQAAGRGLQLLFYSVGIGQISSEVPQNLSASRPQDRQFILSSKKLLLSDSGFYLCAWRGGGRRWDTIYFGEGSWLTVV.

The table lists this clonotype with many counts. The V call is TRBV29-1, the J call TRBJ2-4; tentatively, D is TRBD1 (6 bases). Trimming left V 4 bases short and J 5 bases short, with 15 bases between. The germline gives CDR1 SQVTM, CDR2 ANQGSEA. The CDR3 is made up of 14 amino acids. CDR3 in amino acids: CSVVAGKGENIQYF. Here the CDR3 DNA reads TGCAGCGTTGTAGCCGGGAAGGGGGAAAACATTCAGTACTTC.

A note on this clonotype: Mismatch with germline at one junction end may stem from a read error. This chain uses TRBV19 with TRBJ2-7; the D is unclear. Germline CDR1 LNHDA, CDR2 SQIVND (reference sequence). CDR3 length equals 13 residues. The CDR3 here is CTSRHVSSYEQYF. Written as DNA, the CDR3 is TGTACCAGTCGTCATGTTAGCAGTTACGAGCAATACTTC.

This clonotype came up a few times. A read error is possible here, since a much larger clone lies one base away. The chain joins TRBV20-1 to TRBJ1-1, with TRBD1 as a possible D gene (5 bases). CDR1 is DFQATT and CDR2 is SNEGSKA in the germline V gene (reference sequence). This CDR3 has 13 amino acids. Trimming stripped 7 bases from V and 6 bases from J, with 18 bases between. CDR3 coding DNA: TGCAGTGTGGGGGGGGACGGTGTACCTGAAGCTTTCTTT. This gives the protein CSVGGDGVPEAFF.

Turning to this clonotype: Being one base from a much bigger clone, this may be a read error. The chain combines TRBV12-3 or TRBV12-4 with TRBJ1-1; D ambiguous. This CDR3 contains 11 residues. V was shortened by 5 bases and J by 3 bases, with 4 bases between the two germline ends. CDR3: CASSMDTEAFF. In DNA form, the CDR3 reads TGTGCCAGCAGTATGGACACTGAAGCTTTCTTT.

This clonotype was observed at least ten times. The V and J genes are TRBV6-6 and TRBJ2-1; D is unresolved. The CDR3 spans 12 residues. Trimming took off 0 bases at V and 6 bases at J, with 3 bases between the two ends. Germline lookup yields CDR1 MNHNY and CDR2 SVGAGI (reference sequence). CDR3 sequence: CASSYSSNEQFF. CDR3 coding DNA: TGTGCCAGCAGTTACTCAAGCAATGAGCAGTTCTTC.

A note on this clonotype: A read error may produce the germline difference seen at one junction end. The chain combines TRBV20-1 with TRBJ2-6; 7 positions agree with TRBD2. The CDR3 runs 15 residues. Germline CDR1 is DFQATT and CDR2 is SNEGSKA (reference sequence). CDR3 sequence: CGASPAGAAANVLTF. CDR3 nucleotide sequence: TGCGGTGCTAGTCCGGCGGGAGCTGCGGCCAACGTCCTGACTTTC.

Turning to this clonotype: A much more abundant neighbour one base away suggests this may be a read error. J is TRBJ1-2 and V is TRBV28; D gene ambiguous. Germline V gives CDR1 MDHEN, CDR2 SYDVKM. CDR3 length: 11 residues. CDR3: CASISNYCYTF. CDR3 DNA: TGTGCCAGCATAAGTAACTATTGCTACACCTTC.

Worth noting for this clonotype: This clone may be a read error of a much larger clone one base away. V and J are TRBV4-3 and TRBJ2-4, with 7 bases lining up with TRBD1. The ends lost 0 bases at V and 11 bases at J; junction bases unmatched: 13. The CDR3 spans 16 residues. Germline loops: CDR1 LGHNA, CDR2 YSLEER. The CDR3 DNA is TGCGCCAGCAGCCAAGATTTGGCCAGCAGGGGGTTTGTTCAGTACTTC. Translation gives CASSQDLASRGFVQYF.

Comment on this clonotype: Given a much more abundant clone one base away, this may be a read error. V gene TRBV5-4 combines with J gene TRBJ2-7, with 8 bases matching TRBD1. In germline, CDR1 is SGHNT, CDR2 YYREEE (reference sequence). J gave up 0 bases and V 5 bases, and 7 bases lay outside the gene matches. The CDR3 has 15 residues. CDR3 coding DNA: TGTGCCAGCAGGAACAGGGGGGTAGTCTCCTACGAGCAGTACTTC. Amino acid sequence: CASRNRGVVSYEQYF.

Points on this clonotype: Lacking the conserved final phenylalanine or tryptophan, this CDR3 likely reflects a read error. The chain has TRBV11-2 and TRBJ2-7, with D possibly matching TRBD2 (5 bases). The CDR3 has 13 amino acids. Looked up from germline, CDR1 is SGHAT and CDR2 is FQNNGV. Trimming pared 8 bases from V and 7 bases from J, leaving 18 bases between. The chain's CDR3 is CASGHEPPGEQYS. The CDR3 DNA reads TGTGCCAGCGGCCATGAACCTCCGGGGGAGCAGTACTCC.

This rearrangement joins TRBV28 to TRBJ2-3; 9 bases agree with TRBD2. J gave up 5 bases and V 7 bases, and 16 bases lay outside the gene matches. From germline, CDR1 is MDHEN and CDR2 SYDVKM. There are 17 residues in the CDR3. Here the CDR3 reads CASKTLDGGGGKDTQYF. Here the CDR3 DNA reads TGTGCCAGCAAGACCCTAGATGGCGGGGGGGGCAAAGATACGCAGTATTTT.

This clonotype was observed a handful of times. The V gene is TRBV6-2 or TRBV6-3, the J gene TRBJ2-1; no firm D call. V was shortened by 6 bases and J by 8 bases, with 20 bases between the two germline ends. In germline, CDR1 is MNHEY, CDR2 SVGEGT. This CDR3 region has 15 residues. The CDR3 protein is CASRRRDRRSDEQFF. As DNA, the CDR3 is TGTGCCAGCAGACGCCGCGACCGTCGTTCCGATGAGCAGTTCTTC.

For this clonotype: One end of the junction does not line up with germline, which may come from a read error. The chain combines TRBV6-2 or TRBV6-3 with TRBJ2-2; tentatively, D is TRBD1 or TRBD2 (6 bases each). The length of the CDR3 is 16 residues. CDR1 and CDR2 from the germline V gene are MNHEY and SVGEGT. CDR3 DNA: TGTGCCAGCACCGCCCCTCCCCTAGGGGGGACCGTGGAGCTCTTTTTT. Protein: CASTAPPLGGTVELFF.

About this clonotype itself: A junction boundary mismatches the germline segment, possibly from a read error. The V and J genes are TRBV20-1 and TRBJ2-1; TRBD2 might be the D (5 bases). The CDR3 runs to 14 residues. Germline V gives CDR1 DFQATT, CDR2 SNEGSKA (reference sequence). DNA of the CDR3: TGCAGTGTTAGAGCGGAAGTGGGTTTCAATGAGCAATTCTTC. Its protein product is CSVRAEVGFNEQFF.